The clone carrying this TCR beta chain has a count of ten or more. Its specificity is unknown. Researchers amplified the TCR beta CDR3 regions from RNA transcripts. TCR CDR3 underwent first-round RT-PCR with the HTBI primer set. TCRdb analysed the multiplex PCR reads with MiXCR anew, one entry per CDR3 protein. The sample yields about 680,000 distinct CDR3 sequences, roughly a third seen once. The data were obtained in a study of T cells in Graves' hyperthyroidism and ophthalmopathy. Trimming left V 3 bases short and J 4 bases short, with 10 bases between. The CDR3 consists of 15 residues. Per the germline V gene, CDR1 is WSHSY and CDR2 is SAAADI. Newly diagnosed hyperthyroidism, duration under 2 months, in patients aged 18 to 65. Study conclusions and caveats: Most expanded thyroid clonotypes above 0.001 also appeared in blood.

The sample taken for sequencing was blood. The V call is TRBV10-2, the J call TRBJ2-6; D gene uncertain. The sequence came from a woman in her thirties or forties with Graves' hyperthyroidism. CDR3 region: CASSEVGYGANVLTF. The CDR3, as DNA: TGCGCCAGCAGTGAAGTCGGCTACGGGGCCAACGTCCTGACTTTC.